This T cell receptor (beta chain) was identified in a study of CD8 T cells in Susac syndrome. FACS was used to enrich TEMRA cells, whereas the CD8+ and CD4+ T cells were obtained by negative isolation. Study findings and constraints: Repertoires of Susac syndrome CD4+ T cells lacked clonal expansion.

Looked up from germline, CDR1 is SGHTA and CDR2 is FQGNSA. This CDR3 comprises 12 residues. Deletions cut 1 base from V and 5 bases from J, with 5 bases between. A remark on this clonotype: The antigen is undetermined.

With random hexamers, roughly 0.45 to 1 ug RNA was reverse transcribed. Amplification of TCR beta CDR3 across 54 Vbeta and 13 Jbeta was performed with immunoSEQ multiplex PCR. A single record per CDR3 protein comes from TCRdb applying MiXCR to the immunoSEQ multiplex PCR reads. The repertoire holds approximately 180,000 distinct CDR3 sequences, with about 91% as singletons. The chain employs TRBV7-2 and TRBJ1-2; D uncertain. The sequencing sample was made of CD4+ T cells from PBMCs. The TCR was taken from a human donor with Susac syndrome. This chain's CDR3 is CASSLGIYGYTF. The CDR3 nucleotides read TGTGCCAGCAGCTTAGGGATTTATGGCTACACCTTC.